This T cell receptor beta chain was sequenced for a study of vaccination and CD4 T cells after COVID-19. The Oncomine TCR Beta short-read assay was applied to DNA of cultured CD4+ T cells. Investigators isolated genomic DNA from cultured CD4+ T cells. TCRdb reprocessed the PCR reads with MiXCR, giving one entry per CDR3 protein. The sample carries 7,500 to 9,000 distinct CDR3 sequences, 45% to 50% recorded once. Looked up from germline, CDR1 is MNHEY and CDR2 is SMNVEV (reference sequence). Trimming cost V 9 bases and J 2 bases, with 15 bases left between them. The CDR3 totals 14 residues. With respect to this clonotype: Its matching antigen is unknown.

Treatment indicated: approximately nine-day PBMC culture with coronavirus spike peptide pools or control peptides (ViraFEST assay). Samples of CD4+ T cells were obtained from the unexposed donor before the COVID-19 pandemic (2011-2018). This clonotype originated in a human donor in good health. The sequenced sample was CD4+ T cells from blood, cultured in vitro. J is TRBJ2-3 and V is TRBV27; D ambiguous. Written as DNA, the CDR3 is TGTGCCAGTAAAGGGCCTTTCTACACAGATACGCAGTATTTT. Protein: CASKGPFYTDTQYF.